This T cell receptor beta chain derives from a study of graft-versus-host responses after intestinal transplantation. Whole-study context: After anti-thymocyte globulin induction, recipients took tacrolimus and steroids for about 3 years.

In the case of this clone: The antigen remains unidentified.

Trimming took 3 bases from V and 8 from J; bases not matched to a gene: 8. This CDR3 has 14 amino acids. The germline V gene has CDR1 PRHDT and CDR2 FYEKMQ (reference sequence). Study-level findings and limits: Early post-transplant falls in HvG clones accompanied the peak levels of circulating GvH clones. Some GvH clones were seen earlier in gut or blood, suggesting intestinal origin.

Only in-frame clones appear in the TCRdb table, and some are missing; sequencing was by immunoSEQ multiplex PCR. Of 70,000 to 80,000 clones listed, 90% are singletons. The sample was unstimulated CD8+ T cells sorted from spleen or lymph node cells, taken before intestinal transplant. The gene calls are TRBV13 and TRBJ1-2; 8 bases match TRBD1. The origin of this receptor is a human donor who received an intestinal transplant. CDR3 amino acids: CASSLDGQGGGYTF. The CDR3 DNA sequence: TGTGCCAGCAGCTTGGACGGACAGGGTGGCGGCTACACCTTC. Complete variable domain (other parts from reference TRBV13 and TRBJ1-2): AAGVIQSPRHLIKEKRETATLKCYPIPRHDTVYWYQQGPGQDPQFLISFYEKMQSDKGSIPDRFSAQQFSDYHSELNMSSLELGDSALYFCASSLDGQGGGYTFGSGTRLTVV.